One and the same sample provided the 19 T cell receptor beta chains below, sequenced in a study of T cell repertoires in cytomegalovirus infection. TCRdb analysed the reads with MiXCR anew, one entry per CDR3 protein. The data contain some 230,000 distinct CDR3 sequences, roughly 22% of them singletons. Sequencing was carried out using CD8+ T cells from PBMCs. The receptors originated from a human donor in good health (CMV status not recorded). Some clones in this sample may be carry-over from other donors' samples.

The gene calls are TRBV28 and TRBJ2-1, with a weak D call TRBD2 (6 bases). Between the trimmed V and J ends, which lost 7 bases and 4 bases, there was a span of 20 bases. Germline-derived CDR1 and CDR2 are MDHEN and SYDVKM. The CDR3 runs to 16 residues. The CDR3, as DNA: TGTGCCAGCACCCCTCTCGGCGGGAACCCTTACAATGAGCAGTTCTTC. This sequence encodes CASTPLGGNPYNEQFF. The full variable domain, in which reference TRBV28 and TRBJ2-1 provide the parts outside the CDR3, is DVKVTQSSRYLVKRTGEKVFLECVQDMDHENMFWYRQDPGLGLRLIYFSYDVKMKEKGDIPEGYSVSREKKERFSLILESASTNQTSMYLCASTPLGGNPYNEQFFGPGTRLTVL.

This clonotype was counted many times. The chain couples TRBV7-9 to TRBJ2-3; D is unresolved. The CDR3 is made up of 14 amino acids. Trimming took off 0 bases at V and 1 base at J, with 5 bases between the two ends. The germline V gene has CDR1 SEHNR and CDR2 FQNEAQ (reference sequence). CDR3: CASSLADGTDTQYF. Here the CDR3 DNA reads TGTGCCAGCAGCTTAGCTGACGGCACAGATACGCAGTATTTT.

This clonotype was observed at least ten times. The chain joins TRBV7-9 to TRBJ2-7, with TRBD2 identical over 9 bases. The germline V gene has CDR1 SEHNR and CDR2 FQNEAQ (reference sequence). This CDR3 spans 13 amino acids. The junction had 3 bases not matched to a gene; V was cut back by 6 bases and J by 3 bases. CDR3 protein: CASRTTSGYEQYF. The CDR3 bases are TGTGCCAGCAGAACGACTAGCGGCTACGAGCAGTACTTC. Based on the CDR3 plus reference TRBV7-9 and TRBJ2-7, the full variable domain is DTGVSQNPRHKITKRGQNVTFRCDPISEHNRLYWYRQTLGQGPEFLTYFQNEAQLEKSRLLSDRFSAERPKGSFSTLEIQRTEQGDSAMYLCASRTTSGYEQYFGPGTRLTVT.

This clonotype was counted many times. This chain connects TRBV7-2 to TRBJ2-2; 11 bases line up with TRBD2. Germline CDR1 reads SGHTA; CDR2 reads FQGNSA. CDR3 length: 18 amino acids. V lost 5 bases, J lost 6 bases, and 14 bases stayed unmatched. CDR3: CASSATPAIAGGPGELFF. In DNA, the CDR3 is TGTGCCAGCAGCGCAACCCCGGCCATAGCGGGGGGGCCCGGGGAGCTGTTTTTT.

This clonotype was counted only a few times. V and J are TRBV20-1 and TRBJ1-2; TRBD1 aligns across 8 bases. Germline CDR1 reads DFQATT; CDR2 reads SNEGSKA (reference sequence). The CDR3 covers 15 residues. Trimming at V came to 6 bases and at J to 3 bases, leaving 12 bases not matched to a gene. The CDR3 DNA is TGCAGTGCCATTGGAGGGGACAGGACTCACTATGGCTACACCTTC. This codes for CSAIGGDRTHYGYTF.

The V and J genes are TRBV2 and TRBJ2-5; 12 nucleotides line up with TRBD1. Trimming took 5 bases from V and 4 from J; bases not matched to a gene: 5. CDR3 length equals 15 residues. Germline values: CDR1 SNHLY, CDR2 FYNNEI. The CDR3 sequence: CASSRDRGRGETQYF. In DNA, the CDR3 is TGTGCCAGCAGTCGGGACAGGGGGCGCGGAGAGACCCAGTACTTC.

The J gene is TRBJ2-3, the V gene TRBV20-1, with D possibly matching TRBD2 (5 bases). Germline V CDR1 and CDR2: DFQATT, SNEGSKA (reference sequence). Trimming stripped 0 bases from V and 4 bases from J, with 14 bases between. The CDR3 sequence is 15 residues long. The DNA of the CDR3 is TGCAGTGCTAGAGATCCGGCTAGCTTGGCAGATACGCAGTATTTT. Translation gives CSARDPASLADTQYF.

The chain uses TRBV28 and TRBJ2-7; possibly TRBD1 or TRBD2 for D (6 bases each). CDR1 MDHEN and CDR2 SYDVKM come from the germline V gene. This CDR3 is built from 14 residues. V was pared by 4 bases and J by 10 bases, with 20 bases between. DNA of the CDR3: TGTGCCAGCAGTTCGGGGGCGGAGGTGGGGAAACAGTACTTC. Translating it yields CASSSGAEVGKQYF.

The chain links TRBV12-3 or TRBV12-4 to TRBJ2-5; a possible D gene is TRBD2 (6 bases). The CDR3 has 16 residues. The V gene lost 8 bases and the J gene lost 0 bases, with 19 bases spanning the gap. This chain's CDR3 is CASLPSAGPYQETQYF. The CDR3 region has the DNA TGTGCCAGCCTGCCCTCTGCGGGGCCGTACCAAGAGACCCAGTACTTC.

The CDR3 region has the DNA TGTGCCAGCAGCGCGGGAGTGAAAGAGACCCAGTACTTC. It yields the protein CASSAGVKETQYF. The chain carries TRBV7-9 and TRBJ2-5, with 7 bases fitting TRBD2. CDR1 and CDR2 (germline): SEHNR, FQNEAQ (reference sequence). The J segment lost 3 bases and the V segment lost 5 bases, leaving 3 bases of the junction unmatched. CDR3 size: 13 residues.

This clonotype was seen ten or more times. The chain links TRBV7-2 to TRBJ2-1, with D possibly matching TRBD2 (5 bases). V lost 10 bases and J lost 7, with 8 bases in between. The CDR3 has 10 amino acids. The germline CDR1 and CDR2 sequences are SGHTA and FQGNSA. As DNA, the CDR3 is TGTGCCACCCGAGGGAATGAGCAGTTCTTC. The encoded protein is CATRGNEQFF.

This chain connects TRBV6-1 to TRBJ1-1, with D possibly matching TRBD1 (5 bases). The germline gives CDR1 MNHNS, CDR2 SASEGT. There are 14 residues in the CDR3. Trimming took off 6 bases at V and 5 bases at J, with 16 bases between the two ends. DNA of the CDR3: TGTGCCAGCAGCCAGGGACTCTTTGGGACTGAAGCTTTCTTT. Amino acids: CASSQGLFGTEAFF.

This clonotype was seen at least ten times. The chain combines TRBV7-8 with TRBJ1-2; perhaps TRBD1 as D (5 bases). Germline V gives CDR1 SGHVS, CDR2 FQNEAQ. The CDR3 extends over 17 amino acids. V was cut by 5 bases and J by 8 bases, with 27 bases left in between. CDR3 coding DNA: TGTGCCAGCAGCCGGGGTAGGAGGGGCCAGCCGAGGGAAGGCTACACCTTC. Translation: CASSRGRRGQPREGYTF.

Points on this clonotype: It may be a read error: a sequence one base away is much more abundant. The chain carries TRBV28 and TRBJ2-1, with TRBD2 matching over 9 bases. This CDR3 is 16 amino acids long. Per germline, CDR1 MDHEN and CDR2 SYDVKM. In DNA form, the CDR3 reads TGTGCCAACAGTTTCCCGCCTAGCGGGGATCCCAACGAGCAGTTCTTC. Translation gives CANSFPPSGDPNEQFF.

The chain joins TRBV7-9 to TRBJ2-1; D is possibly TRBD1 (6 bases). The CDR3 has 13 residues. CDR1 and CDR2 (germline): SEHNR, FQNEAQ (reference sequence). The germline V and J ends were trimmed by 4 bases and 5 bases, with 9 bases remaining between them. The DNA of the CDR3 is TGTGCCAGCAGCTCGGACAGAAACAATGAGCAGTTCTTC. Its protein product is CASSSDRNNEQFF.

The rearrangement joins TRBV19 to TRBJ2-2; D uncertain. This CDR3 comprises 13 residues. V lost 6 bases, J lost 1 base, and 6 bases lay in between. Germline CDR1 and CDR2: LNHDA and SQIVND (reference sequence). The CDR3 loop is CASRALNTGELFF. For the CDR3, the DNA is TGTGCCAGTAGGGCCCTGAACACCGGGGAGCTGTTTTTT.

This clonotype was seen repeatedly, ten times or more. The chain links TRBV6-4 to TRBJ1-6; weak D call: TRBD1 (5 bases). CDR1 and CDR2 from the germline V gene are MRHNA and SNTAGT. The CDR3 has 13 residues. V lost 4 bases, J lost 7 bases, and 8 bases lay in between. The CDR3: CASSGGVNSPLHF. DNA of the CDR3: TGTGCCAGCAGTGGAGGGGTGAATTCACCCCTCCACTTT.

The rearrangement links TRBV20-1 to TRBJ2-3; 11 bases map to TRBD2. Per germline, CDR1 DFQATT and CDR2 SNEGSKA (reference sequence). This CDR3 has 20 residues. V shed 4 bases, J shed 0 bases, and the junction held 18 bases outside the gene matches. The CDR3 loop is CSAINSGGAEPTASTDTQYF. For the CDR3, the DNA is TGCAGTGCTATTAATAGCGGGGGGGCTGAGCCGACAGCTAGCACAGATACGCAGTATTTT.

In this sample, this clonotype turned up a few times. V usage is TRBV20-1 and J usage is TRBJ2-1; 10 bases are shared with TRBD2. There are 15 residues in the CDR3. V lost 2 bases and J lost 4; bases outside the gene matches: 5. CDR1 DFQATT and CDR2 SNEGSKA come from the germline V gene (reference sequence). This chain's CDR3 is CSARSLAGVYNEQFF. The CDR3 nucleotides are TGCAGTGCTAGATCCCTAGCGGGGGTTTACAATGAGCAGTTCTTC.